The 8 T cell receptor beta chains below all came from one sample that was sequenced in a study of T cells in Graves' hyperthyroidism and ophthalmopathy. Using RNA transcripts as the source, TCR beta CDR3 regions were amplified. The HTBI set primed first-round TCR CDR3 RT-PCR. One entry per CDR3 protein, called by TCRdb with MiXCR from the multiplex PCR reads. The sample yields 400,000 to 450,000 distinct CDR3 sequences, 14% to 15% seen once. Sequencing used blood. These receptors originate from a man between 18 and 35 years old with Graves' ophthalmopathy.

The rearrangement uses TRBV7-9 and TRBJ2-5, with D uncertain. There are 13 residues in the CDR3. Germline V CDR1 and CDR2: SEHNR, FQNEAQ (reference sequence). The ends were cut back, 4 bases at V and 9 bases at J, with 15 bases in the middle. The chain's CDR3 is CASSSPLSRAQYF. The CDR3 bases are TGTGCCAGCAGCTCACCCCTATCTAGGGCCCAGTACTTC. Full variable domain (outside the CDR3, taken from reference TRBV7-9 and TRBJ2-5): DTGVSQNPRHKITKRGQNVTFRCDPISEHNRLYWYRQTLGQGPEFLTYFQNEAQLEKSRLLSDRFSAERPKGSFSTLEIQRTEQGDSAMYLCASSSPLSRAQYFGPGTRLLVL.

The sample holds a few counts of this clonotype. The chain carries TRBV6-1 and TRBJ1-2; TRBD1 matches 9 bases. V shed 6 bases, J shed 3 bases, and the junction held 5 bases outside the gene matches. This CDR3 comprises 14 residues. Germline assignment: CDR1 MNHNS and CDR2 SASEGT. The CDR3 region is CASRRTGEDYGYTF. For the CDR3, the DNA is TGTGCCAGCAGGCGGACAGGGGAGGACTATGGCTACACCTTC.

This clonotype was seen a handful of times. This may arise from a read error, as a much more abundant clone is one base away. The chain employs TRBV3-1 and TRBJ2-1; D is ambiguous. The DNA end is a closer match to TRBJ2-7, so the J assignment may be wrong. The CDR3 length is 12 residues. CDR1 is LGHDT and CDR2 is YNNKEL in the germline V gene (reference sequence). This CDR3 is CASSQGPNEQYF. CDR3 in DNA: TGTGCCAGCAGCCAAGGGCCCAATGAGCAGTACTTC.

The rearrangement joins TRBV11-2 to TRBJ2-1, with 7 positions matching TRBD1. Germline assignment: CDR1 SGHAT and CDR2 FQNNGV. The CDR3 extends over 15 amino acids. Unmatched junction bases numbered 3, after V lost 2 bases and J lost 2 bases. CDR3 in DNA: TGTGCCAGCAGCTTAACTCAGGGGGCCTACAATGAGCAGTTCTTC. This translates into CASSLTQGAYNEQFF.

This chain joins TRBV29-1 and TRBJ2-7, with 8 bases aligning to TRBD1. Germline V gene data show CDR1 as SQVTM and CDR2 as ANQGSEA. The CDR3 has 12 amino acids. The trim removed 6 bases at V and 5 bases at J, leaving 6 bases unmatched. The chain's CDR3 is CSVDRGRNEQYF. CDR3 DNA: TGCAGCGTCGACAGGGGCAGGAACGAGCAGTACTTC.

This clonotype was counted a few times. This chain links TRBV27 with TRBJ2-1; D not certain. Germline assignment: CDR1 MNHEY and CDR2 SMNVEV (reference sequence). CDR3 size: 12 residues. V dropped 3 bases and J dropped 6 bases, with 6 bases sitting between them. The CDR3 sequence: CASSFKGNEQFF. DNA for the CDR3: TGTGCCAGCAGTTTTAAGGGCAATGAGCAGTTCTTC.

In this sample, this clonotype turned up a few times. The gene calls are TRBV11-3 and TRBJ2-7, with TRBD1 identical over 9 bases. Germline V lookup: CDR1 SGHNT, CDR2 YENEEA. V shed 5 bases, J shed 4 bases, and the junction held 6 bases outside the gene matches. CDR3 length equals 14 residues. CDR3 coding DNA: TGTGCCAGCAGCACCCGGGACAGGGATTACGAGCAGTACTTC. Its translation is CASSTRDRDYEQYF.

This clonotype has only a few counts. The CDR3 coding sequence is TGCAGTGCCGGACAGGGGAGCACAGATACGCAGTATTTT. Translated, it gives CSAGQGSTDTQYF. The chain links TRBV20-1 to TRBJ2-3, with TRBD1 matching 9 bases. The germline V gene has CDR1 DFQATT and CDR2 SNEGSKA (reference sequence). This CDR3 spans 13 amino acids. Trimming at V came to 6 bases and at J to 0 bases, leaving 1 base not matched to a gene.